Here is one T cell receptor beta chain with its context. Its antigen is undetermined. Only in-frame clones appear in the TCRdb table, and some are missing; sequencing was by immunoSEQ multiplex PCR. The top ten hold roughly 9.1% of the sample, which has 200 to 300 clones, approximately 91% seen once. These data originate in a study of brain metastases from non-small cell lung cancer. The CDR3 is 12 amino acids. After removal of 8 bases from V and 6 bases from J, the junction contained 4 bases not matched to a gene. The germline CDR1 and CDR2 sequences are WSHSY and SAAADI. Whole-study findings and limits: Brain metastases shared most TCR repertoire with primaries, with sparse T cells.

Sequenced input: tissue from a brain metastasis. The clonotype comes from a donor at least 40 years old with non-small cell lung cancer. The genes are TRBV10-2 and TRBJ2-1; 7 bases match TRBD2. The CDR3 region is CASRLAGNEQFF. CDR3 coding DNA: TGCGCCAGCCGACTAGCTGGCAATGAGCAGTTCTTC.